The clone carrying this TCR beta chain came up a few times. Its antigen remains unknown. Sequenced by immunoSEQ multiplex PCR; TCRdb stores in-frame clones only, minus some. The data show roughly 1,400 clones, with around 40% seen just once and around 25% held by the top ten. Germline CDR1 and CDR2: SGHNT and YENEEA. The CDR3 has 17 amino acids. Between the trimmed V and J ends, which lost 1 base and 1 base, there was a span of 15 bases. This entry comes from a study of T cells in localized non-small cell lung cancer. Whole-study findings and limits: Maximal T cell clonality occurred in uninvolved adjacent lung, with tumor ranking below it.

This TCR derives from a woman aged 35 to 69 with stage II squamous cell lung carcinoma. The rearrangement links TRBV11-3 to TRBJ2-3; D unclear. The sample here was lung tumor tissue, taken before any cancer treatment. CDR3 in DNA: TGTGCCAGCAGCTTAGGGGCAGACCCTACCCGCACAGATACGCAGTATTTT. This translates into CASSLGADPTRTDTQYF.